These 25 T cell receptor beta chains were all obtained from the same sample, sequenced in a study of CD8 T cells in ankylosing spondylitis. One entry per CDR3 protein results from TCRdb running MiXCR on the 5' RACE reads. The sample lists some 180,000 distinct CDR3 sequences, roughly 18% occurring once. Material: blood, either unsorted or a sorted T cell fraction (not recorded which). The receptors were gathered from a male donor under 30 with ankylosing spondylitis or in good health (not recorded which).

Remarks on this clonotype: One end of the junction is discordant with germline, which a read error may explain. The rearrangement uses TRBV9 and TRBJ2-1; D is unresolved. CDR3 length: 11 amino acids. The V gene's germline CDR1 is SGDLS and CDR2 YYNGEE. CDR3: CASSVDKEQFF. The CDR3 DNA sequence: TGTGCCAGCAGCGTAGACAAAGAGCAGTTCTTC.

There are many counts of this clonotype. The chain joins TRBV10-3 to TRBJ2-1; 13 nucleotides agree with TRBD2. This CDR3 has 18 amino acids. The germline V gene has CDR1 ENHRY and CDR2 SYGVKD. V was clipped by 2 bases and J by 2 bases; unmatched bases: 6. CDR3 sequence reads: CAISEDGGLAGPYNEQFF. CDR3 DNA sequence: TGTGCCATCAGTGAGGACGGGGGACTAGCGGGACCCTACAATGAGCAGTTCTTC.

At least ten counts were recorded for this clonotype. The chain uses TRBV24-1 and TRBJ2-1; D is possibly TRBD1 or TRBD2 (5 bases each). This CDR3 has 15 amino acids. V was pared by 4 bases and J by 8 bases, with 17 bases between. Germline V gene data show CDR1 as KGHDR and CDR2 as SFDVKD. The CDR3 region has the DNA TGTGCCACCAGTGAGAGGGGACGACCATCGGATGAGCAGTTCTTC. Translating gives CATSERGRPSDEQFF.

At least ten counts were recorded for this clonotype. This chain joins TRBV20-1 and TRBJ1-1, with D unresolved. Trimming pared 0 bases from V and 1 base from J, leaving 9 bases between. There are 14 residues in the CDR3. Looked up from germline, CDR1 is DFQATT and CDR2 is SNEGSKA (reference sequence). The CDR3 protein is CSARERAENTEAFF. The CDR3 DNA follows: TGCAGTGCTAGAGAAAGGGCCGAGAACACTGAAGCTTTCTTT.

Many counts were recorded for this clonotype. This rearrangement joins TRBV29-1 to TRBJ1-3, with D hard to call. This CDR3 is built from 13 residues. Germline values: CDR1 SQVTM, CDR2 ANQGSEA. Trimming left V 6 bases short and J 0 bases short, with 9 bases between. The CDR3 spells CSVAGFSGNTIYF. Here the CDR3 DNA reads TGCAGCGTAGCCGGGTTCTCTGGAAACACCATATATTTT.

This clonotype was counted ten times or more. The chain couples TRBV6-2 or TRBV6-3 to TRBJ1-2; no firm D call. Germline-derived CDR1 and CDR2 are MNHEY and SVGEGT. V shed 0 bases and J shed 6 bases, with 14 bases lying between them. The CDR3 is made up of 15 amino acids. Here the CDR3 DNA reads TGTGCCAGCAGTTACTCGAGTATTGGATCGGATGGCTACACCTTC. Amino acids: CASSYSSIGSDGYTF.

This clonotype was detected many times. The chain recombines TRBV29-1 with TRBJ2-5, with 10 bases aligning to TRBD2. After removal of 4 bases from V and 4 bases from J, the junction contained 6 bases not matched to a gene. CDR3 length: 14 residues. Looked up from germline, CDR1 is SQVTM and CDR2 is ANQGSEA. This CDR3 is CSVGSSGRGETQYF. The CDR3 DNA sequence: TGCAGCGTTGGGTCTAGCGGGAGAGGAGAGACCCAGTACTTC. Looking up the rest from reference TRBV29-1 and TRBJ2-5 gives the full variable domain: SAVISQKPSRDICQRGTSLTIQCQVDSQVTMMFWYRQQPGQSLTLIATANQGSEATYESGFVIDKFPISRPNLTFSTLTVSNMSPEDSSIYLCSVGSSGRGETQYFGPGTRLLVL.

Many counts were recorded for this clonotype. V is TRBV2 and J is TRBJ2-7; D unresolved. V dropped 4 bases and J dropped 3 bases, with 7 bases sitting between them. The CDR3 has 12 residues. Germline V gene lookup returns CDR1 SNHLY and CDR2 FYNNEI. In nucleotides, the CDR3 is TGTGCCAGCAGTGTCGGCGGCTACGAGCAGTACTTC. This sequence encodes CASSVGGYEQYF. Looking up the rest from reference TRBV2 and TRBJ2-7 gives the full variable domain: EPEVTQTPSHQVTQMGQEVILRCVPISNHLYFYWYRQILGQKVEFLVSFYNNEISEKSEIFDDQFSVERPDGSNFTLKIRSTKLEDSAMYFCASSVGGYEQYFGPGTRLTVT.

This clonotype showed up many times. The V and J genes are TRBV3-1 and TRBJ2-7; 9 bases fit TRBD1. The CDR3 has 14 residues. The V gene's germline CDR1 is LGHDT and CDR2 YNNKEL (reference sequence). After removal of 6 bases from V and 6 bases from J, the junction contained 9 bases not matched to a gene. The DNA for the CDR3 is TGTGCCAGCAGAGTACCGGGACAGGGAGGCGAGCAGTACTTC. Amino acids: CASRVPGQGGEQYF.

This clonotype was seen repeatedly, ten times or more. V gene TRBV9 combines with J gene TRBJ2-2, with 9 bases aligning to TRBD1. The CDR3 spans 18 residues. Germline lookup yields CDR1 SGDLS and CDR2 YYNGEE. The V and J ends lost 4 bases and 4 bases, in that order; junction bases with no gene match: 14. CDR3 nucleotide sequence: TGTGCCAGCAGCCCCACGGGACAGGGAGGCGGAGGCACCGGGGAGCTGTTTTTT. Translation gives CASSPTGQGGGGTGELFF.

The CDR3 protein is CAWSGAGGGGNEQFF. CDR3 coding DNA: TGTGCCTGGAGTGGCGCGGGGGGGGGAGGTAATGAGCAGTTCTTC. V and J are TRBV30 and TRBJ2-1, with 9 bases aligning to TRBD2. The CDR3 runs to 15 residues. J was trimmed by 7 bases and V by 1 base; bases with no gene match: 8. Germline V gene lookup returns CDR1 GTSNPN and CDR2 SVGIG (reference sequence).

This clonotype was recorded at least ten times. The chain joins TRBV12-3 or TRBV12-4 to TRBJ2-7; D gene ambiguous. Trimming cost V 7 bases and J 0 bases, with 13 bases left between them. The CDR3 consists of 14 residues. In DNA, the CDR3 is TGTGCCAGCACCTCCGAACGGCTCTCCTACGAGCAGTACTTC. Protein: CASTSERLSYEQYF.

V is TRBV28 and J is TRBJ2-3; 11 positions agree with TRBD2. V was clipped by 6 bases and J by 4 bases; unmatched bases: 6. The CDR3 runs to 15 residues. Germline CDR1 and CDR2: MDHEN and SYDVKM. The CDR3 spells CASSGLAGLPDTQYF. In DNA form, the CDR3 reads TGTGCCAGCAGCGGACTAGCGGGCCTCCCAGATACGCAGTATTTT.

The chain recombines TRBV29-1 with TRBJ1-1; D is ambiguous. Germline V gives CDR1 SQVTM, CDR2 ANQGSEA. The CDR3 contains 13 residues. V lost 3 bases, J lost 3 bases, and 11 bases lay in between. Here the CDR3 DNA reads TGCAGCGTTGATTCCTATGGAGACACTGAAGCTTTCTTT. As protein: CSVDSYGDTEAFF.

This clonotype was recorded many times. The J gene is TRBJ2-1, the V gene TRBV6-2 or TRBV6-3; tentatively, D is TRBD2 (6 bases). Deletions cut 6 bases from V and 4 bases from J, with 10 bases between. This CDR3 has 13 amino acids. Per germline, CDR1 MNHEY and CDR2 SVGEGT. CDR3 amino acids: CASRLADYNEQFF. The CDR3 DNA is TGTGCCAGCAGATTAGCGGATTACAATGAGCAGTTCTTC.

This clonotype was seen just once. This chain's CDR3 is CSVGLGQGAKETQYF. The CDR3 DNA is TGCAGTGTGGGACTCGGACAGGGGGCGAAAGAGACCCAGTACTTC. The rearrangement joins TRBV20-1 to TRBJ2-5; 11 bases are shared with TRBD1. V lost 7 bases to trimming and J lost 3 bases; unmatched junction nucleotides: 10. The CDR3 totals 15 residues. Germline assignment: CDR1 DFQATT and CDR2 SNEGSKA (reference sequence).

This clonotype has ten or more counts. The chain couples TRBV12-3 or TRBV12-4 to TRBJ2-5, with 7 nucleotides matching TRBD1. There are 15 residues in the CDR3. The junction had 7 bases not matched to a gene; V was cut back by 5 bases and J by 1 base. The CDR3 spells CASSQYPGGQETQYF. The CDR3 DNA sequence: TGTGCCAGCAGTCAATACCCAGGGGGCCAAGAGACCCAGTACTTC.

This clonotype appeared many times. The rearrangement links TRBV9 to TRBJ2-3, with TRBD1 as a possible D gene (6 bases). With 0 bases removed from V and 1 base from J, the gap between germline ends came to 9 bases. Germline V gene sequence: CDR1 SGDLS, CDR2 YYNGEE. CDR3 length: 15 residues. The CDR3 protein is CASSVEDSRTDTQYF. In DNA form, the CDR3 reads TGTGCCAGCAGCGTAGAGGACAGCCGCACAGATACGCAGTATTTT. The whole variable domain, remainder taken from reference TRBV9 and TRBJ2-3, is DSGVTQTPKHLITATGQRVTLRCSPRSGDLSVYWYQQSLDQGLQFLIQYYNGEERAKGNILERFSAQQFPDLHSELNLSSLELGDSALYFCASSVEDSRTDTQYFGPGTRLTVL.

The chain joins TRBV20-1 to TRBJ2-1; TRBD1 matches at 9 bases. Germline loops: CDR1 DFQATT, CDR2 SNEGSKA (reference sequence). With 4 bases clipped from V and 10 bases from J, the junction kept 2 bases outside the gene matches. The CDR3 has 11 residues. The CDR3 DNA reads as TGCAGTGCTAATACAGGGGGCGAGCAGTTCTTC. This gives the protein CSANTGGEQFF.

The sample holds many counts of this clonotype. The chain links TRBV28 to TRBJ2-4; 7 bases align to TRBD1. With 7 bases clipped from V and 9 bases from J, the junction kept 9 bases outside the gene matches. This CDR3 region has 13 residues. Germline values: CDR1 MDHEN, CDR2 SYDVKM. The CDR3 region has the DNA TGTGCCAGCATGAAAGGGGACAGTGGCATTCAGTACTTC. Translating gives CASMKGDSGIQYF. Looking up the rest from reference TRBV28 and TRBJ2-4 gives the full variable domain: DVKVTQSSRYLVKRTGEKVFLECVQDMDHENMFWYRQDPGLGLRLIYFSYDVKMKEKGDIPEGYSVSREKKERFSLILESASTNQTSMYLCASMKGDSGIQYFGAGTRLSVL.

This chain joins TRBV20-1 and TRBJ2-5, with 9 nucleotides matching TRBD1. CDR1 and CDR2 from the germline V gene are DFQATT and SNEGSKA (reference sequence). J was trimmed by 4 bases and V by 3 bases; bases with no gene match: 6. The CDR3 has 14 amino acids. The CDR3 nucleotides read TGCAGTGCTAGGGCGGGACAGGGAGGAGAGACCCAGTACTTC. It yields the protein CSARAGQGGETQYF.

The gene calls are TRBV30 and TRBJ2-1; the match to TRBD2 covers 16 bases. The length of the CDR3 is 17 residues. Germline lookup yields CDR1 GTSNPN and CDR2 SVGIG (reference sequence). V lost 1 base and J lost 7; bases outside the gene matches: 7. The CDR3 spells CAWSDTGLAGGSNEQFF. The CDR3 nucleotides are TGTGCCTGGAGTGATACGGGACTAGCGGGAGGGAGTAATGAGCAGTTCTTC.

This clonotype was recorded only once. The chain uses TRBV27 and TRBJ2-1; D unclear. The CDR3 covers 14 residues. V lost 1 base, J lost 2 bases, and 6 bases lay in between. Germline-derived CDR1 and CDR2 are MNHEY and SMNVEV (reference sequence). As DNA, the CDR3 is TGTGCCAGCAGTTTATTCCGCCCCTACAATGAGCAGTTCTTC. It is translated as CASSLFRPYNEQFF.

This clonotype was recorded a few times. This chain uses TRBV18 with TRBJ1-5; D call uncertain. The V end lost 1 base, the J end lost 4 bases, and 5 bases lay between the germline ends. The germline gives CDR1 KGHSH, CDR2 LQKENI. The CDR3 consists of 13 residues. CDR3 bases: TGTGCCAGCTCACCACAGGATAATCAGCCCCAGCATTTT. Translated, it gives CASSPQDNQPQHF.

The chain links TRBV20-1 to TRBJ2-3, with 9 bases aligning to TRBD2. The CDR3 totals 16 residues. Trimming removed 4 bases from V and 3 bases from J; junction bases left unmatched: 11. Germline loops: CDR1 DFQATT, CDR2 SNEGSKA (reference sequence). This CDR3 is CSAKNVAGDLTDTQYF. DNA for the CDR3: TGCAGTGCTAAAAACGTAGCGGGAGATCTTACAGATACGCAGTATTTT.